Listed here are 32 T cell receptor beta chains from one sample, sequenced in a study of shared clonotypes between healthy human individuals (dated by TCRdb to the early 2020s). The library was made by the immunoSEQ multiplex PCR assay. Here the immuneACCESS table is served through TCRdb, limited to in-frame sequences with V and J called. Missing clones are a known gap in these copies; in checked studies unresolved V genes cover under half, and the rest lacks a known reason. This sample gives roughly 760,000 clones in total; 74% of them show up just once. The biggest ten clones account for approximately 1.8% of the sample. Material: memory CD4+ T cells sorted from blood. Read against the paper, the sample's cell subset or site label means: CD45RA-negative fraction. Receptors originate from a woman between 25 and 40 years old in good health.

This chain connects TRBV28 to TRBJ1-2, with TRBD1 matching over 8 bases. The germline V gene has CDR1 MDHEN and CDR2 SYDVKM. The CDR3 totals 15 residues. Losses at the gene ends were 6 bases for V and 2 bases for J; bases not matched to a gene: 8. The CDR3 protein is CASRKRTGGNYGYTF. CDR3 coding DNA: TGTGCCAGCAGGAAACGCACAGGGGGGAACTATGGCTACACCTTC.

The rearrangement joins TRBV19 to TRBJ2-2; D remains ambiguous. Trimming removed 4 bases from V and 4 bases from J, with 7 bases in between. The CDR3 has 13 residues. Germline V gene sequence: CDR1 LNHDA, CDR2 SQIVND (reference sequence). The CDR3 DNA sequence: TGTGCCAGTAGTAGGGGAATCACCGGGGAGCTGTTTTTT. It specifies CASSRGITGELFF.

This chain connects TRBV25-1 to TRBJ2-1; 11 positions agree with TRBD2. This CDR3 contains 13 residues. The germline CDR1 and CDR2 sequences are MGHDK and SYGVNS. V shed 8 bases, J shed 3 bases, and the junction held 0 bases outside the gene matches. Here the CDR3 DNA reads TGTGCCAGCGGACTAGCGGGCTACAATGAGCAGTTCTTC. Translating gives CASGLAGYNEQFF.

The chain employs TRBV28 and TRBJ2-5; 10 bases are a match to TRBD1. The DNA matches TRBJ2-7 better at its end, which makes the J call doubtful. The germline CDR1 and CDR2 sequences are MDHEN and SYDVKM. The CDR3 spans 15 residues. CDR3 protein: CASSSPGTGASEQYF. Written as DNA, the CDR3 is TGTGCCAGCAGCTCCCCCGGGACAGGGGCCTCCGAGCAGTACTTC.

The chain has TRBV2 and TRBJ2-1; 8 nucleotides align to TRBD2. This CDR3 is 14 amino acids long. The J segment lost 2 bases and the V segment lost 9 bases, leaving 6 bases of the junction unmatched. Germline V gene lookup returns CDR1 SNHLY and CDR2 FYNNEI. The DNA of the CDR3 is TGTGCCAGTAGATCTAGCGGGCCCTACAATGAGCAGTTCTTC. It codes for CASRSSGPYNEQFF.

The chain joins TRBV5-4 to TRBJ2-3; 10 bases match TRBD2. Per the germline V gene, CDR1 is SGHNT and CDR2 is YYREEE (reference sequence). This CDR3 comprises 18 residues. V trimming: 0 bases; J trimming: 0 bases; junction bases outside the gene matches: 7. CDR3 sequence: CASSLARASGGSTDTQYF. In nucleotides, the CDR3 is TGTGCCAGCAGCTTGGCCAGGGCTAGCGGGGGAAGCACAGATACGCAGTATTTT.

At least ten counts were recorded for this clone. The chain joins TRBV7-2 to TRBJ2-3, with 7 bases that match TRBD2. In germline, CDR1 is SGHTA, CDR2 FQGNSA. This CDR3 spans 15 amino acids. Trimming took 5 bases from V and 2 from J; bases not matched to a gene: 7. The CDR3 sequence: CASSDPSGYTDTQYF. The DNA for the CDR3 is TGTGCCAGCAGCGATCCTAGCGGATACACAGATACGCAGTATTTT.

This clone was seen many times. The V gene is TRBV28, the J gene TRBJ1-2; maybe TRBD1 (5 bases). The CDR3 consists of 15 residues. Looked up from germline, CDR1 is MDHEN and CDR2 is SYDVKM. Trimming removed 1 base from V and 4 bases from J, with 13 bases in between. CDR3 DNA sequence: TGTGCCAGCAGTTTATCCTCCTCAGGGCCCTATGGCTACACCTTC. Encoded protein: CASSLSSSGPYGYTF.

This rearrangement joins TRBV27 to TRBJ1-1; D unclear. The germline CDR1 and CDR2 sequences are MNHEY and SMNVEV (reference sequence). V was pared by 0 bases and J by 11 bases, with 10 bases between. The CDR3 has 12 residues. CDR3 bases: TGTGCCAGCAGTTTATCGGGCTCAGACGCTTTCTTT. Protein product: CASSLSGSDAFF.

The gene calls are TRBV6-5 and TRBJ2-7; D is possibly TRBD1 (6 bases). The CDR3 covers 12 residues. V gave up 7 bases and J gave up 6 bases, with 13 bases separating them. CDR1 MNHEY and CDR2 SVGAGI come from the germline V gene. The CDR3 DNA reads TGTGCCAGCAACGATCAGGGGCTCGAGCAGTACTTC. Translated: CASNDQGLEQYF.

This chain connects TRBV9 to TRBJ1-2; maybe TRBD1 (6 bases). The V and J ends lost 4 bases and 6 bases respectively, with 16 bases between them. The CDR3 contains 14 residues. The germline V gene has CDR1 SGDLS and CDR2 YYNGEE. The DNA for the CDR3 is TGTGCCAGCAGCCTGTCGATCAGGGGTCATGGCTACACCTTC. The encoded protein is CASSLSIRGHGYTF.

About this clone itself: A much larger clone lies one base from this, so it may be a read error. The identical CDR3 is also encoded by other nucleotide sequences in the sample. The rearrangement links TRBV19 to TRBJ1-2; the D is unclear. The CDR3 extends over 12 amino acids. The V and J ends lost 3 bases and 3 bases respectively, with 5 bases between them. Germline V CDR1 and CDR2: LNHDA, SQIVND (reference sequence). CDR3 loop: CASSIFDYGYTF. CDR3 in DNA: TGTGCCAGTAGTATTTTTGACTATGGCTACACCTTC.

The chain employs TRBV10-3 and TRBJ2-2, with 7 bases matching TRBD1. Germline values: CDR1 ENHRY, CDR2 SYGVKD. The trim removed 3 bases at V and 3 bases at J, leaving 7 bases unmatched. The CDR3 runs to 16 residues. The CDR3 loop reads CAISESTGSDTGELFF. Here the CDR3 DNA reads TGTGCCATCAGTGAATCGACAGGGTCGGACACCGGGGAGCTGTTTTTT.

The chain carries TRBV11-1 and TRBJ2-3; D possibly corresponds to TRBD1 (6 bases). The CDR3 covers 14 residues. The germline V and J ends were trimmed by 5 bases and 6 bases, with 15 bases remaining between them. CDR1 is SGHAT and CDR2 is FQDESV in the germline V gene (reference sequence). The DNA of the CDR3 is TGTGCCAGCAGCCCAGGGGATGGCCCGGATACGCAGTATTTT. Amino acids: CASSPGDGPDTQYF.

The V call is TRBV4-1, the J call TRBJ1-4, with D uncertain. CDR1 and CDR2 from the germline V gene are MGHRA and YSYEKL. CDR3 length equals 16 residues. V dropped 2 bases and J dropped 4 bases, with 14 bases sitting between them. DNA for the CDR3: TGCGCCAGCAGCCAACCCGGACGGCGGGGTAATGAAAAACTGTTTTTT. Translated: CASSQPGRRGNEKLFF.

The V call is TRBV28, the J call TRBJ2-1; D unclear. The CDR3 is made up of 15 amino acids. V was shortened by 6 bases and J by 0 bases, with 12 bases between the two germline ends. Germline assignment: CDR1 MDHEN and CDR2 SYDVKM. The CDR3 sequence is CASSPRRHSYNEQFF. The CDR3 nucleotides are TGTGCCAGCAGCCCGAGGAGACACTCCTACAATGAGCAGTTCTTC.

This clone came up many times. The J gene is TRBJ1-5, the V gene TRBV7-2; possibly TRBD1 for D (5 bases). The length of the CDR3 is 13 residues. Germline CDR1 is SGHTA and CDR2 is FQGNSA. The V gene lost 5 bases and the J gene lost 5 bases, with 10 bases spanning the gap. The CDR3 protein is CASSRFRDQPQHF. CDR3 DNA: TGTGCCAGCAGCAGATTCAGGGATCAGCCCCAGCATTTT.

This clone was detected only a few times. The chain employs TRBV18 and TRBJ1-1; tentatively, D is TRBD1 (6 bases). Trimming removed 0 bases from V and 7 bases from J, with 9 bases in between. Germline V gene data show CDR1 as KGHSH and CDR2 as LQKENI. The CDR3 sequence is 13 residues long. CDR3 coding DNA: TGTGCCAGCTCACCACCTGGACAGAATGAAGCTTTCTTT. It translates to CASSPPGQNEAFF.

The V call is TRBV7-2, the J call TRBJ1-1; no clear D gene. Germline V gives CDR1 SGHTA, CDR2 FQGNSA. V was pared by 2 bases and J by 4 bases, with 8 bases between. The CDR3 loop spans 13 amino acids. For the CDR3, the DNA is TGTGCCAGCAGCTTAACGGAGGGCACTGAAGCTTTCTTT. This codes for CASSLTEGTEAFF.

This chain links TRBV5-1 with TRBJ2-1; the D is unclear. This CDR3 has 14 amino acids. V lost 0 bases, J lost 6 bases, and 10 bases lay in between. Germline loops: CDR1 SGHRS, CDR2 YFSETQ. The CDR3 DNA is TGCGCCAGCAGCTTGGAAGCTAGTAGCAATGAGCAGTTCTTC. This sequence encodes CASSLEASSNEQFF. Based on the CDR3 plus reference TRBV5-1 and TRBJ2-1, the full variable domain is KAGVTQTPRYLIKTRGQQVTLSCSPISGHRSVSWYQQTPGQGLQFLFEYFSETQRNKGNFPGRFSGRQFSNSRSEMNVSTLELGDSALYLCASSLEASSNEQFFGPGTRLTVL.

The chain carries TRBV13 and TRBJ1-3; maybe TRBD1 (5 bases). Looked up from germline, CDR1 is PRHDT and CDR2 is FYEKMQ (reference sequence). The V gene lost 2 bases and the J gene lost 2 bases, with 16 bases spanning the gap. This CDR3 spans 17 amino acids. The CDR3 DNA reads TGTGCCAGCAGCTTAAGCGATGAGGGGATTACTGGAAACACCATATATTTT. The encoded protein is CASSLSDEGITGNTIYF.

The CDR3 reads CASRSVARGTYEQYF. The CDR3 region has the DNA TGCGCCAGCAGAAGTGTTGCCAGGGGCACCTACGAGCAGTACTTC. This sequence joins TRBV5-1 and TRBJ2-7; the D gene is possibly TRBD1 (6 bases). Trimming stripped 5 bases from V and 2 bases from J, with 17 bases between. The CDR3 covers 15 residues. CDR1 SGHRS and CDR2 YFSETQ come from the germline V gene.

This clone has more than one count but fewer than ten. The chain joins TRBV5-4 to TRBJ1-2; 8 bases are shared with TRBD1. The CDR3 extends over 13 amino acids. CDR1 and CDR2 (germline): SGHNT, YYREEE (reference sequence). V lost 4 bases to trimming and J lost 4 bases; unmatched junction nucleotides: 3. Here the CDR3 DNA reads TGTGCCAGCAGCCCTGACAGGGGCTATGGCTACACCTTC. Translation gives CASSPDRGYGYTF.

The chain links TRBV9 to TRBJ2-2; perhaps TRBD1 as D (6 bases). V lost 4 bases, J lost 1 base, and 11 bases lay in between. The CDR3 contains 15 residues. Looked up from germline, CDR1 is SGDLS and CDR2 is YYNGEE. CDR3 amino acids: CASSPRTVNTGELFF. The CDR3 DNA reads as TGTGCCAGCAGCCCTCGGACAGTGAACACCGGGGAGCTGTTTTTT.

This clone appeared once. The chain uses TRBV11-2 and TRBJ1-2, with TRBD1 as a possible D gene (5 bases). The V end lost 4 bases, the J end lost 4 bases, and 13 bases lay between the germline ends. CDR1 and CDR2 from the germline V gene are SGHAT and FQNNGV. The CDR3 runs to 14 residues. The CDR3 DNA sequence: TGTGCCAGCAGCTCGCCCGGGGGTGTCTATGGCTACACCTTC. Translating gives CASSSPGGVYGYTF.

The J gene is TRBJ2-1, the V gene TRBV6-5, with TRBD2 identical over 14 bases. The CDR3 sequence is 16 residues long. CDR1 MNHEY and CDR2 SVGAGI come from the germline V gene. The V gene end was trimmed by 0 bases and the J gene end by 7 bases; junction bases not matched to a gene: 2. The CDR3 loop is CASSYSGTSGRNEQFF. The CDR3 bases are TGTGCCAGCAGTTACTCAGGGACTAGCGGGAGAAATGAGCAGTTCTTC.

This rearrangement joins TRBV5-1 to TRBJ2-7; TRBD1 is a possible D gene (6 bases). The CDR3 loop spans 13 amino acids. Per the germline V gene, CDR1 is SGHRS and CDR2 is YFSETQ. Trimming removed 3 bases from V and 8 bases from J, with 15 bases in between. The CDR3 spells CASSSSGQPQQYF. The CDR3 DNA follows: TGCGCCAGCAGCTCGAGCGGACAGCCCCAGCAGTACTTC.

This clone was counted once. Other DNA sequences from this sample encode an identical CDR3 as well. This chain joins TRBV5-1 and TRBJ2-7; 8 bases match TRBD2. V lost 4 bases, J lost 3 bases, and 6 bases stayed unmatched. This CDR3 comprises 14 residues. CDR1 is SGHRS and CDR2 is YFSETQ in the germline V gene. DNA for the CDR3: TGCGCCAGCAGCGTGACGGGAGGGAGCTACGAGCAGTACTTC. It yields the protein CASSVTGGSYEQYF.

This chain connects TRBV12-5 to TRBJ1-2, with D maybe TRBD1 (5 bases). The V gene's germline CDR1 is LGHNT and CDR2 FRNRAP. This CDR3 has 13 residues. The germline V and J ends were trimmed by 6 bases and 0 bases, with 8 bases remaining between them. CDR3: CASGRETNYGYTF. The CDR3 nucleotides are TGTGCTAGTGGCAGGGAAACTAACTATGGCTACACCTTC.

The CDR3 is CASSKESRQMIRYNEQFF. The CDR3 DNA follows: TGTGCCAGCAGCAAAGAGTCGCGGCAGATGATCCGCTACAATGAGCAGTTCTTC. The rearrangement uses TRBV21-1 and TRBJ2-1; the table's D call, TRBD2, has no DNA check behind it. TRBV21-1 is assigned pseudogene status. CDR3 length: 18 amino acids.

This clone was seen many times. The chain is built from TRBV11-2 and TRBJ1-2; D perhaps matches TRBD1 (6 bases). The CDR3 has 15 amino acids. CDR1 and CDR2 from the germline V gene are SGHAT and FQNNGV. V gave up 0 bases and J gave up 3 bases, with 11 bases separating them. The CDR3 coding sequence is TGTGCCAGCAGCTTAGAAGGACAGATGGACTATGGCTACACCTTC. It specifies CASSLEGQMDYGYTF.

This sequence joins TRBV15 and TRBJ2-7; 14 bases fit TRBD2. From germline, CDR1 is LNHNV and CDR2 YYDKDF (reference sequence). CDR3 length equals 15 residues. Trimming took 3 bases from V and 5 from J; bases not matched to a gene: 3. The CDR3 DNA reads TGTGCCACCAGCAGGTGGACTAGCGGGAGGAACGAGCAGTACTTC. This encodes CATSRWTSGRNEQYF.